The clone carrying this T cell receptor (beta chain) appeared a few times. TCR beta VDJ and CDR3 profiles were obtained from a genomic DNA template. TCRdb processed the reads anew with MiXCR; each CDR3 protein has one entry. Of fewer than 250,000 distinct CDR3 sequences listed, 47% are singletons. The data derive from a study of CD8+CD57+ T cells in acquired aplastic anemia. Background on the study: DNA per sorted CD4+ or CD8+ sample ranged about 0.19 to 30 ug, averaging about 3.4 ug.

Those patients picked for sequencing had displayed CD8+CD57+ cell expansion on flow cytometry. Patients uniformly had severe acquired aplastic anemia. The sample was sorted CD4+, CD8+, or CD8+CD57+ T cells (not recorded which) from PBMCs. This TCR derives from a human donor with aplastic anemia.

The DNA of the CDR3 is TGTGCCAGCAGTTACCCGACCGGGGGGTCCTACAATGAGCAGTTCTTC. This gives the protein CASSYPTGGSYNEQFF. J is TRBJ2-1 and V is TRBV2, with 7 bases lining up with TRBD2. CDR3 length: 16 residues. V was clipped by 5 bases and J by 1 base; unmatched bases: 8. The germline V gene encodes CDR1 SNHLY and CDR2 FYNNEI.